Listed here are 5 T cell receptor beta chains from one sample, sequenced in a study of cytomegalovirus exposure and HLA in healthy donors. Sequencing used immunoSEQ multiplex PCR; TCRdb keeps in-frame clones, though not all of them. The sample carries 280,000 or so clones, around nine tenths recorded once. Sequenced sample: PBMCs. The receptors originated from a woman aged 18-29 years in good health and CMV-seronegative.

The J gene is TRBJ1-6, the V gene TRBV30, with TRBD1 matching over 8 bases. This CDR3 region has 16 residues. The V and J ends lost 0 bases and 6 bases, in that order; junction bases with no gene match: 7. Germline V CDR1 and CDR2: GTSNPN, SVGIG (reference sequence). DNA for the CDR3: TGTGCCTGGAGTGTACGAGCTGGACAGGGTAATTCACCCCTCCACTTT. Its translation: CAWSVRAGQGNSPLHF. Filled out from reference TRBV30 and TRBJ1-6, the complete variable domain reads SQTIHQWPATLVQPVGSPLSLECTVEGTSNPNLYWYRQAAGRGLQLLFYSVGIGQISSEVPQNLSASRPQDRQFILSSKKLLLSDSGFYLCAWSVRAGQGNSPLHFGNGTRLTVT.

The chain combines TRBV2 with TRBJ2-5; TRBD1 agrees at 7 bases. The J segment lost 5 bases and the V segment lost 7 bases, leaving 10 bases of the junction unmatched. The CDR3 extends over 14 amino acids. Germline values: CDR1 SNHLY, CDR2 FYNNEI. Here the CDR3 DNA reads TGTGCCAGCACCTACAGGGGCCGGTGGGAGACCCAGTACTTC. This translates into CASTYRGRWETQYF.

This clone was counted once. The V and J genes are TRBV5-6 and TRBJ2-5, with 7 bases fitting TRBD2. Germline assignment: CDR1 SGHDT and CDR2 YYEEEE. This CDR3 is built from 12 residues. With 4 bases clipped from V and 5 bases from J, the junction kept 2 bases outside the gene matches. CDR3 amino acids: CASSAGVETQYF. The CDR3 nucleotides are TGTGCCAGCAGCGCGGGAGTGGAGACCCAGTACTTC.

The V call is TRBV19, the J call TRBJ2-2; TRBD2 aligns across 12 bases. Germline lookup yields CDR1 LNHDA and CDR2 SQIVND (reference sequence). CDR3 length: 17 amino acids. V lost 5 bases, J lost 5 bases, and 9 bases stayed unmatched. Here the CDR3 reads CASSLIGLAGGTGELFF. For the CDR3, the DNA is TGTGCCAGTAGTCTAATCGGGCTAGCGGGAGGGACCGGGGAGCTGTTTTTT.

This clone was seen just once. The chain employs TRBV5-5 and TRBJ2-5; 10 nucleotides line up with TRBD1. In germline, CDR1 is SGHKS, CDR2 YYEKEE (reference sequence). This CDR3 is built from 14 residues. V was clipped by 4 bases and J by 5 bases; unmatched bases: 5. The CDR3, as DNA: TGTGCCAGCAGCATGACAGGGGGCCATGAGACCCAGTACTTC. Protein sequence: CASSMTGGHETQYF. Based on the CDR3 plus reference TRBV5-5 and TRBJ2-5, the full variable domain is DAGVTQSPTHLIKTRGQQVTLRCSPISGHKSVSWYQQVLGQGPQFIFQYYEKEERGRGNFPDRFSARQFPNYSSELNVNALLLGDSALYLCASSMTGGHETQYFGPGTRLLVL.